One sample yielded the 22 T cell receptor beta chains listed below, sequenced in a study of blood T cell repertoires in COVID-19. TCRdb's table, derived via immunoSEQ multiplex PCR, lists solely in-frame clones and lacks some. The repertoire includes hundreds of thousands of clones, 86% of them detected once, and over 3% sits in the top ten. Sequencing was performed on PBMCs or T cells enriched from blood (not recorded which). The origin of the receptors is a woman in her forties or fifties in a cohort exposed to, infected with or recovered from COVID-19 (not recorded which).

The chain uses TRBV6-5 and TRBJ2-4; D not resolved. This CDR3 contains 15 residues. Germline values: CDR1 MNHEY, CDR2 SVGAGI. V was cut by 6 bases and J by 0 bases, with 12 bases left in between. CDR3 bases: TGTGCCAGCAGCCTAACCCAAATAGCCAAAAACATTCAGTACTTC. It is translated as CASSLTQIAKNIQYF.

This chain joins TRBV4-1 and TRBJ1-5, with D hard to call. V was pared by 0 bases and J by 0 bases, with 6 bases between. From germline, CDR1 is MGHRA and CDR2 YSYEKL. The CDR3 loop spans 15 amino acids. The CDR3 loop is CASSQDVYSNQPQHF. As DNA, the CDR3 is TGCGCCAGCAGCCAAGATGTCTATAGCAATCAGCCCCAGCATTTT.

The rearrangement joins TRBV6-5 to TRBJ1-1, with D possibly TRBD1 on 6 matching bases. The V gene's germline CDR1 is MNHEY and CDR2 SVGAGI. Deletions cut 6 bases from V and 3 bases from J, with 14 bases between. The CDR3 is 14 amino acids. The CDR3 sequence: CASRIDRLYTEAFF. CDR3 sequence (DNA): TGTGCCAGCAGGATCGACAGGTTGTACACTGAAGCTTTCTTT.

A single count supports this clone. The rearrangement joins TRBV10-3 to TRBJ1-3, with D possibly being TRBD1 (6 bases). This CDR3 region has 19 residues. The V and J ends lost 6 bases and 2 bases respectively, with 26 bases between them. Germline values: CDR1 ENHRY, CDR2 SYGVKD. CDR3: CAIREQGGGSPLPGNTIYF. As DNA, the CDR3 is TGTGCCATCAGGGAACAGGGTGGGGGCTCCCCCTTGCCTGGAAACACCATATATTTT.

The chain employs TRBV7-8 and TRBJ2-7, with TRBD1 matching 7 bases. CDR1 SGHVS and CDR2 FQNEAQ come from the germline V gene. The CDR3 runs 15 residues. V lost 7 bases to trimming and J lost 5 bases; unmatched junction nucleotides: 14. This CDR3 is CASILGGWSPDEQYF. In nucleotides, the CDR3 is TGTGCCAGCATACTAGGGGGCTGGTCTCCGGACGAGCAGTACTTC.

The chain links TRBV10-3 to TRBJ1-5, with 7 nucleotides matching TRBD1. The germline V gene has CDR1 ENHRY and CDR2 SYGVKD. V was pared by 3 bases and J by 6 bases, with 8 bases of the junction left unmatched. The CDR3 consists of 15 residues. DNA of the CDR3: TGTGCCATCAGTGAAAACAGGGGATGGGGTCAGCCCCAGCATTTT. Amino acid sequence: CAISENRGWGQPQHF.

The chain couples TRBV9 to TRBJ2-7; 7 bases match TRBD2. From germline, CDR1 is SGDLS and CDR2 YYNGEE. CDR3 length: 14 amino acids. V lost 4 bases, J lost 9 bases, and 13 bases stayed unmatched. The CDR3 DNA reads TGTGCCAGCAGCCCAGACTGGGGGGGGAGGCGGCAGTACTTC. Translated, it gives CASSPDWGGRRQYF.

The chain joins TRBV18 to TRBJ1-2; 9 positions agree with TRBD1. Germline V CDR1 and CDR2: KGHSH, LQKENI. V was pared by 3 bases and J by 5 bases, with 4 bases of the junction left unmatched. The CDR3 contains 14 residues. CDR3 nucleotide sequence: TGTGCCAGCTCACCCCGACAGGGGGTATATGGCTACACCTTC. As protein: CASSPRQGVYGYTF.

The V and J genes are TRBV7-2 and TRBJ2-7; 12 nucleotides match TRBD2. From germline, CDR1 is SGHTA and CDR2 FQGNSA. The CDR3 has 14 amino acids. With V trimmed by 5 bases and J by 5 bases, 4 bases remained unmatched. DNA for the CDR3: TGTGCCAGCAGCCCTAGCGGGGGGGTTCACGAGCAGTACTTC. It yields the protein CASSPSGGVHEQYF.

The chain joins TRBV5-1 to TRBJ1-1; D is possibly TRBD1 (6 bases). The CDR3 extends over 14 amino acids. Germline CDR1 is SGHRS and CDR2 is YFSETQ. V gave up 2 bases and J gave up 5 bases, with 13 bases separating them. The CDR3 sequence: CASSFRGAETEAFF. Here the CDR3 DNA reads TGCGCCAGCAGCTTTCGGGGGGCGGAAACTGAAGCTTTCTTT.

Only a few counts were recorded for this clone. The V call is TRBV19, the J call TRBJ2-1; 7 bases line up with TRBD2. The CDR3 has 16 residues. CDR1 is LNHDA and CDR2 is SQIVND in the germline V gene (reference sequence). The V gene end was trimmed by 7 bases and the J gene end by 6 bases; junction bases not matched to a gene: 15. CDR3 DNA sequence: TGTGCCAGTACACCCTGGGGGGGTAACACAGGCAATGAGCAGTTCTTC. Encoded protein: CASTPWGGNTGNEQFF.

CDR3 sequence: CASRAPGSGELFF. The CDR3 DNA is TGTGCCAGCAGGGCTCCGGGGTCCGGGGAGCTGTTTTTT. V usage is TRBV6-5 and J usage is TRBJ2-2, with D maybe TRBD2 (5 bases). The CDR3 spans 13 residues. The germline V gene has CDR1 MNHEY and CDR2 SVGAGI. Trimming removed 6 bases at V and 6 bases at J, with 11 bases between.

CDR3 DNA sequence: TGTGCCAGTAGTATGAATAGGGGGCGGCATGAGCAGTTCTTC. It translates to CASSMNRGRHEQFF. The rearrangement joins TRBV19 to TRBJ2-1, with TRBD1 matching over 7 bases. V trimming: 3 bases; J trimming: 8 bases; junction bases outside the gene matches: 7. The CDR3 loop spans 14 amino acids. Germline V CDR1 and CDR2: LNHDA, SQIVND (reference sequence).

The chain employs TRBV11-2 and TRBJ2-1; 11 bases are a match to TRBD1. This CDR3 contains 15 residues. In germline, CDR1 is SGHAT, CDR2 FQNNGV. V lost 4 bases, J lost 2 bases, and 1 base stayed unmatched. CDR3 residues: CASSSDRGPYNEQFF. The CDR3 coding sequence is TGTGCCAGCAGCTCGGACAGGGGGCCCTACAATGAGCAGTTCTTC.

J is TRBJ1-5 and V is TRBV11-3; 7 bases are a match to TRBD1. CDR3 length equals 15 residues. V trimming: 3 bases; J trimming: 4 bases; junction bases outside the gene matches: 6. Germline CDR1 is SGHNT and CDR2 is YENEEA. CDR3 nucleotides: TGTGCCAGCAGCTTTCGGGACAGAAATAATCAGCCCCAGCATTTT. Its translation is CASSFRDRNNQPQHF.

The chain uses TRBV27 and TRBJ1-4; D is perhaps TRBD1 (5 bases). CDR1 MNHEY and CDR2 SMNVEV come from the germline V gene (reference sequence). Trimming cost V 6 bases and J 6 bases, with 17 bases left between them. This CDR3 has 15 amino acids. DNA of the CDR3: TGTGCCAGCAGCCCGGGGGGGGTGACTGATGAAAAACTGTTTTTT. Translating it yields CASSPGGVTDEKLFF. The variable domain in full, with the rest retrieved from reference TRBV27 and TRBJ1-4, is EAQVTQNPRYLITVTGKKLTVTCSQNMNHEYMSWYRQDPGLGLRQIYYSMNVEVTDKGDVPEGYKVSRKEKRNFPLILESPSPNQTSLYFCASSPGGVTDEKLFFGSGTQLSVL.

The chain is built from TRBV21-1 and TRBJ2-1; the table's D call, TRBD2, has no DNA check behind it. TRBV21-1 is a known pseudogene. CDR3 length: 19 residues. The DNA of the CDR3 is TGTGCCAGCAGCAAATCTGACCCCGTGGGTAGCGGGGTTCTCGTTGAGCAGTTCTTC. This gives the protein CASSKSDPVGSGVLVEQFF.

This rearrangement joins TRBV18 to TRBJ1-1, with D unresolved. Per the germline V gene, CDR1 is KGHSH and CDR2 is LQKENI. The CDR3 spans 17 residues. Trimming removed 6 bases at V and 0 bases at J, with 20 bases between. CDR3 sequence: CASSPQVLSGLNTEAFF. As DNA, the CDR3 is TGTGCCAGCTCCCCCCAGGTGTTGAGCGGCCTGAACACTGAAGCTTTCTTT.

The chain uses TRBV28 and TRBJ2-2; D is uncertain. The CDR3 length is 16 residues. V was cut by 5 bases and J by 3 bases, with 16 bases left in between. Per germline, CDR1 MDHEN and CDR2 SYDVKM. The CDR3 sequence: CASSPVAGTDTGELFF. The CDR3 coding sequence is TGTGCCAGCAGTCCGGTCGCAGGCACCGACACCGGGGAGCTGTTTTTT.

This clone was recorded once. V is TRBV28 and J is TRBJ2-2; D gene unclear. The length of the CDR3 is 12 residues. V lost 3 bases and J 4 bases, leaving 3 bases between the germline ends. Germline V gene data show CDR1 as MDHEN and CDR2 as SYDVKM. CDR3 protein: CASSLSTGELFF. DNA for the CDR3: TGTGCCAGCAGTTTGAGCACCGGGGAGCTGTTTTTT.

The rearrangement uses TRBV12-3 or TRBV12-4 and TRBJ1-4; no clear D gene. With 3 bases removed from V and 8 bases from J, the gap between germline ends came to 10 bases. CDR3 length equals 13 residues. The CDR3 DNA reads TGTGCCAGCAGTTTGGGAGTTAAGGAAAAACTGTTTTTT. It translates to CASSLGVKEKLFF.

The table lists this clone with a count of one. The rearrangement joins TRBV5-1 to TRBJ2-2; 9 bases match TRBD1. Unmatched junction bases numbered 5, after V lost 4 bases and J lost 4 bases. CDR1 is SGHRS, CDR2 YFSETQ, per germline. This CDR3 is 15 amino acids long. CDR3 amino acids: CASSTGTGSTGELFF. In DNA, the CDR3 is TGCGCCAGCAGCACTGGGACAGGGAGCACCGGGGAGCTGTTTTTT. The full variable domain, with the rest looked up from reference TRBV5-1 and TRBJ2-2, is KAGVTQTPRYLIKTRGQQVTLSCSPISGHRSVSWYQQTPGQGLQFLFEYFSETQRNKGNFPGRFSGRQFSNSRSEMNVSTLELGDSALYLCASSTGTGSTGELFFGEGSRLTVL.